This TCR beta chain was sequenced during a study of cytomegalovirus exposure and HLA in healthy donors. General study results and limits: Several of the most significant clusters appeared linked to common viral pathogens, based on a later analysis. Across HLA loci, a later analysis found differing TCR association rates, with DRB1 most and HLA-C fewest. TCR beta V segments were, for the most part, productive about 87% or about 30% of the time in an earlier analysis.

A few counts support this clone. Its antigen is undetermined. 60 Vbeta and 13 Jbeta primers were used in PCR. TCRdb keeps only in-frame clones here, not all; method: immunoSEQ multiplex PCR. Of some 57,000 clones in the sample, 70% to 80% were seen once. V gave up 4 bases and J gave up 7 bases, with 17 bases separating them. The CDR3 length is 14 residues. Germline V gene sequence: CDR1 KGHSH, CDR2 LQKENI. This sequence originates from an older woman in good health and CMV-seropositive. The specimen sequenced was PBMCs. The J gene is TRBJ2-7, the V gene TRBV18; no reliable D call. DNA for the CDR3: TGTGCCAGCTCACTCCAGAACCAGTACCAGGAGCAGTACTTC. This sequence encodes CASSLQNQYQEQYF.